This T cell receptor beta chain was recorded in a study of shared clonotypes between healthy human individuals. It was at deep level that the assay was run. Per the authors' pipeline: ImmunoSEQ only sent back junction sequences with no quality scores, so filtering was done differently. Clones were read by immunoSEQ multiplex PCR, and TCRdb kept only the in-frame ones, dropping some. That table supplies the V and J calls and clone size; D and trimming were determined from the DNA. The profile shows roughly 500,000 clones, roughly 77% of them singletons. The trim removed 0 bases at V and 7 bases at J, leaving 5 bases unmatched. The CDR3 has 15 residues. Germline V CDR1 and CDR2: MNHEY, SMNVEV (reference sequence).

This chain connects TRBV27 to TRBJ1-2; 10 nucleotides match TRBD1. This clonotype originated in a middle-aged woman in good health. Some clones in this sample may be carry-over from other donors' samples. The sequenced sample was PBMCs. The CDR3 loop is CASSLSDRGRSGYTF. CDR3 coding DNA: TGTGCCAGCAGTTTATCGGACAGGGGGAGGTCTGGCTACACCTTC.